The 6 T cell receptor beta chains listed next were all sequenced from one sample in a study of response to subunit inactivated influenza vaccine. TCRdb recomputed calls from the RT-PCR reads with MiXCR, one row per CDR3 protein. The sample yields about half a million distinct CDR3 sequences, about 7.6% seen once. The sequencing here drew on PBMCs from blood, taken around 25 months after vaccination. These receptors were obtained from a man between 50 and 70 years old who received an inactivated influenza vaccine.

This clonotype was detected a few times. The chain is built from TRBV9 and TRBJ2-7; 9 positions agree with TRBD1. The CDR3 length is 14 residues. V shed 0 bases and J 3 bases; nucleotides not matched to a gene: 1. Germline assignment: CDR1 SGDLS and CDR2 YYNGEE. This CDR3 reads CASSVGTGVYEQYF. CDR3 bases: TGTGCCAGCAGCGTAGGGACAGGGGTCTACGAGCAGTACTTC. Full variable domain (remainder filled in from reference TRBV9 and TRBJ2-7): DSGVTQTPKHLITATGQRVTLRCSPRSGDLSVYWYQQSLDQGLQFLIQYYNGEERAKGNILERFSAQQFPDLHSELNLSSLELGDSALYFCASSVGTGVYEQYFGPGTRLTVT.

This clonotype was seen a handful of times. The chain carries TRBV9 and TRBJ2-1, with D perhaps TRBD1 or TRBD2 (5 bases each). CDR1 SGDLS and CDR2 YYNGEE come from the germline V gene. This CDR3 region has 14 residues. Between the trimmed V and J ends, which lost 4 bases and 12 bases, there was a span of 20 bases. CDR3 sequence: CASSLSGTAGVQFF. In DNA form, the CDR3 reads TGTGCCAGCAGCCTTTCCGGGACCGCTGGGGTGCAGTTCTTC. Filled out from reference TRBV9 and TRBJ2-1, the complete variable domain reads DSGVTQTPKHLITATGQRVTLRCSPRSGDLSVYWYQQSLDQGLQFLIQYYNGEERAKGNILERFSAQQFPDLHSELNLSSLELGDSALYFCASSLSGTAGVQFFGPGTRLTVL.

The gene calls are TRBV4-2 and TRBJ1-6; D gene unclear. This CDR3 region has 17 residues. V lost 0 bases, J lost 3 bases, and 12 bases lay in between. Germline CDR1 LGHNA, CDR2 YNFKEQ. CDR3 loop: CASSQDPGDYYNSPLHF. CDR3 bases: TGTGCCAGCAGCCAAGATCCAGGAGACTACTATAATTCACCCCTCCACTTT.

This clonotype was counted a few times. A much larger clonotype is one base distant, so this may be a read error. CDR3 sequence (DNA): TGCGCCAGCAGCTTGAACAGCAACTATGGCTACACCTTC. This translates into CASSLNSNYGYTF. The chain employs TRBV5-1 and TRBJ1-2; no reliable D call. The CDR3 has 13 residues. Deletions cut 1 base from V and 2 bases from J, with 6 bases between. Looked up from germline, CDR1 is SGHRS and CDR2 is YFSETQ.

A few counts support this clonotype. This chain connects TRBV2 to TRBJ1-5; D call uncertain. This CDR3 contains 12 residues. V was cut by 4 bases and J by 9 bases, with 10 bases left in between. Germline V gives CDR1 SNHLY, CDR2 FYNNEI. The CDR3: CASSGDFGPQHF. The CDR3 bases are TGTGCCAGCAGTGGCGACTTCGGGCCCCAGCATTTT. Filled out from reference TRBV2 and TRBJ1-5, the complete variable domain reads EPEVTQTPSHQVTQMGQEVILRCVPISNHLYFYWYRQILGQKVEFLVSFYNNEISEKSEIFDDQFSVERPDGSNFTLKIRSTKLEDSAMYFCASSGDFGPQHFGDGTRLSIL.

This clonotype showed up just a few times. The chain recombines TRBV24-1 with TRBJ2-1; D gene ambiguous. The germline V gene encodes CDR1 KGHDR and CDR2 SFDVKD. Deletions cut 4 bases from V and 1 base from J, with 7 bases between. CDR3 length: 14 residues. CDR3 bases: TGTGCCACCAGTGAATCCGTTTCCTACAATGAGCAGTTCTTC. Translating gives CATSESVSYNEQFF.